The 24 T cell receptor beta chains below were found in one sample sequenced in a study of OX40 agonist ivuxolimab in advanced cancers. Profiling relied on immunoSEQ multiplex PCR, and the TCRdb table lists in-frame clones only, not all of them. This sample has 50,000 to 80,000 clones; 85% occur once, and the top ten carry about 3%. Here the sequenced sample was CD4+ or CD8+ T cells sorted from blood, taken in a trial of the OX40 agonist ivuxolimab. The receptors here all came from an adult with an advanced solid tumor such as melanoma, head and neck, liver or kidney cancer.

The DNA of the CDR3 is TGCGCCAGCAGCCCCGACCAGATGCGCTACAATGAGCAGTTCTTC. Its protein product is CASSPDQMRYNEQFF. The rearrangement joins TRBV5-1 to TRBJ2-1; D is uncertain. CDR3 size: 15 residues. Per germline, CDR1 SGHRS and CDR2 YFSETQ. V lost 4 bases and J 3 bases, leaving 14 bases between the germline ends.

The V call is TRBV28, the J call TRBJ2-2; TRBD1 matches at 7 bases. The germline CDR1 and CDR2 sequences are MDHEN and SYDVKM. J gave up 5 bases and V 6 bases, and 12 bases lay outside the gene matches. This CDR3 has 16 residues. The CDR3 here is CASSSTRYRGTGELFF. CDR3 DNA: TGTGCCAGCAGCTCCACCCGGTACAGGGGAACCGGGGAGCTGTTTTTT.

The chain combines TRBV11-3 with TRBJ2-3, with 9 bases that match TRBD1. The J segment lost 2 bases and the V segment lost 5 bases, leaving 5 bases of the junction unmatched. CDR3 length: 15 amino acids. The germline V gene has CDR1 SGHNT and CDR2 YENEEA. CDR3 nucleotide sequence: TGTGCCAGCAGCAGGGGGACAGGGACCACAGATACGCAGTATTTT. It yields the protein CASSRGTGTTDTQYF.

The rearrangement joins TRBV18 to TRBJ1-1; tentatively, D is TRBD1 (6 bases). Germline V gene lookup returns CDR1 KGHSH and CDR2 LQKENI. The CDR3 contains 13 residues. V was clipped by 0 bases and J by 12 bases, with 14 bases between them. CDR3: CASSPPNRVLSFF. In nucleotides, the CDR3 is TGTGCCAGCTCACCACCGAACAGGGTTCTATCTTTCTTT.

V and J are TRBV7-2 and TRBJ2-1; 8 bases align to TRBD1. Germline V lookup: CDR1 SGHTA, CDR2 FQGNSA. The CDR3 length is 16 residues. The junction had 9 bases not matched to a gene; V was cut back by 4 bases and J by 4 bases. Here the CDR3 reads CASSSITGQVYNEQFF. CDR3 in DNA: TGTGCCAGCAGCTCGATTACGGGACAGGTTTACAATGAGCAGTTCTTC.

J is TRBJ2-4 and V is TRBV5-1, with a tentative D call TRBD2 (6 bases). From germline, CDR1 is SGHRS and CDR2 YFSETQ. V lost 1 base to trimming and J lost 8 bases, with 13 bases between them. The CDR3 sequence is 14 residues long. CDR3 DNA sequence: TGCGCCAGCAGCTTGATGACTCCGGGGGACATTCAGTACTTC. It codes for CASSLMTPGDIQYF.

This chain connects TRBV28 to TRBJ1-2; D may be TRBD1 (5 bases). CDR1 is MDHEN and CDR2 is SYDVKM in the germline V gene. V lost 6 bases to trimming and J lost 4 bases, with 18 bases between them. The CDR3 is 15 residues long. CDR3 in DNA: TGTGCCAGCAGCACGCTAGGGACGTACGGCTATGGCTACACCTTC. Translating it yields CASSTLGTYGYGYTF.

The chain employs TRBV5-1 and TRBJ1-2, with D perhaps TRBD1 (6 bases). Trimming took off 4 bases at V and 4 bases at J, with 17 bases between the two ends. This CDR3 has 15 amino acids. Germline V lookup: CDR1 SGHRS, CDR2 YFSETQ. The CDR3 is CASSAYREDIYGYTF. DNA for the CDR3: TGCGCCAGCAGCGCCTACAGGGAGGATATCTATGGCTACACCTTC.

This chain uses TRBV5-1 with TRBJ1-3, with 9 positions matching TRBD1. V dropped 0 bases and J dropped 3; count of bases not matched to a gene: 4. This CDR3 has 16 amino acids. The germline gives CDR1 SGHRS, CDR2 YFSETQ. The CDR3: CASSLAGTGYGNTIYF. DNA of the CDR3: TGCGCCAGCAGCTTGGCCGGGACAGGGTATGGAAACACCATATATTTT.

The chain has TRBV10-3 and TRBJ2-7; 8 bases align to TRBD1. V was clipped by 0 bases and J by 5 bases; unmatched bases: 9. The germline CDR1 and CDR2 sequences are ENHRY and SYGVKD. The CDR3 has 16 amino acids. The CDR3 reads CAISESSWTGRNEQYF. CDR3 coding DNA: TGTGCCATCAGTGAGTCTTCCTGGACAGGGAGGAACGAGCAGTACTTC.

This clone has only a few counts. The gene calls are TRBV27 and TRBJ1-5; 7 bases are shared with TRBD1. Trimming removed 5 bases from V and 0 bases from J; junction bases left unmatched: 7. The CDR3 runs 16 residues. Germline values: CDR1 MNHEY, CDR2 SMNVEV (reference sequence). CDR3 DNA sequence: TGTGCCAGCAGTCCATCCGGGACAGTTAGCAATCAGCCCCAGCATTTT. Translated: CASSPSGTVSNQPQHF.

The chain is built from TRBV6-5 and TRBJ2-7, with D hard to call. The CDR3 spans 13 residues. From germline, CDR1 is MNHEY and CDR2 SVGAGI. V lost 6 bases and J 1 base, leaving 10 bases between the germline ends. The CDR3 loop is CASRRMASYEQYF. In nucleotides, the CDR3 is TGTGCCAGCAGGAGGATGGCTTCCTACGAGCAGTACTTC.

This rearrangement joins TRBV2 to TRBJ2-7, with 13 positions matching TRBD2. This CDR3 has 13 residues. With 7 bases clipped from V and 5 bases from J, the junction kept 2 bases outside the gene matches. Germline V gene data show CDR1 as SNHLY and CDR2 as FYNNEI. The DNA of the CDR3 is TGTGCCAGCACCGGACTAGCGGGGGACGAGCAGTACTTC. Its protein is CASTGLAGDEQYF.

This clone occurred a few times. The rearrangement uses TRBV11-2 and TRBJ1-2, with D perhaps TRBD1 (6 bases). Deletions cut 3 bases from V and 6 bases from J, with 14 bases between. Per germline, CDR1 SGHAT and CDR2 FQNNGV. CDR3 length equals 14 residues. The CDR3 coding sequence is TGTGCCAGCAGCTTGTTACAGGGTGGGAATGGCTACACCTTC. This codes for CASSLLQGGNGYTF.

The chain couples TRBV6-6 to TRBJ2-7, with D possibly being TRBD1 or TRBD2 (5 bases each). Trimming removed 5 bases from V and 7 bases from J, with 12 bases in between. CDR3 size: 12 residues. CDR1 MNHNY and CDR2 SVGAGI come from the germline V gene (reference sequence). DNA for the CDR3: TGTGCCAGCAGTCCGGGGACGTCTGAGCAGTACTTC. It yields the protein CASSPGTSEQYF.

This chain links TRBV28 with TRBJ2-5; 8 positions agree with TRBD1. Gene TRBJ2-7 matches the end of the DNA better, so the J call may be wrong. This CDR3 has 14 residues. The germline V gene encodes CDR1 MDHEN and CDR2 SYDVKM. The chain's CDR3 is CASSLSGGLNEQYF. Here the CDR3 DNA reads TGTGCCAGCAGTTTATCAGGGGGCCTGAACGAGCAGTACTTC.

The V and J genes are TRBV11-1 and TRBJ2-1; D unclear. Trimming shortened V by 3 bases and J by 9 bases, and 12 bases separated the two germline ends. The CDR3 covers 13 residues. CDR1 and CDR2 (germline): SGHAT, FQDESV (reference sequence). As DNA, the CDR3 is TGTGCCAGCAGCTTTTGGGGATCGGGTGAGCAGTTCTTC. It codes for CASSFWGSGEQFF.

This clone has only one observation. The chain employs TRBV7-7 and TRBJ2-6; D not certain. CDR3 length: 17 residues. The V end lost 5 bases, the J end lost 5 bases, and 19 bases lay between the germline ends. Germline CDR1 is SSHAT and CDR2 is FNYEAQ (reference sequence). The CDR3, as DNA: TGTGCCAGCAGCAATGAGCAGCCACAAAGTCGGGCCAACGTCCTGACTTTC. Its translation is CASSNEQPQSRANVLTF.

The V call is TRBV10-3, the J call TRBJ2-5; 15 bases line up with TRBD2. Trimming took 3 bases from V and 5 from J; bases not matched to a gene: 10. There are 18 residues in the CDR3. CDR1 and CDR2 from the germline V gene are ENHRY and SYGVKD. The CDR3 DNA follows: TGTGCCATCAGTGAAAGATGGACTAGCGGGAGGGCGGGCGAGACCCAGTACTTC. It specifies CAISERWTSGRAGETQYF.

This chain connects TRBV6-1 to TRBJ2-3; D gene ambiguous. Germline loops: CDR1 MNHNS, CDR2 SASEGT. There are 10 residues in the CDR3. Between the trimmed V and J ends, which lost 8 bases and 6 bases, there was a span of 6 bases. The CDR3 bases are TGTGCCAGCCAGAAGGATACGCAGTATTTT. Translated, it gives CASQKDTQYF.

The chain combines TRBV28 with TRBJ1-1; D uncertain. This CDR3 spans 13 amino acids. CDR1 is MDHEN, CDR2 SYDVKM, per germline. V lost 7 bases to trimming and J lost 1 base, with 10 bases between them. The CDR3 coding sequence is TGTGCCAGCACCAGGAGGGCGAACACTGAAGCTTTCTTT. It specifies CASTRRANTEAFF. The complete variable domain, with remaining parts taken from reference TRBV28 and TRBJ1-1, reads DVKVTQSSRYLVKRTGEKVFLECVQDMDHENMFWYRQDPGLGLRLIYFSYDVKMKEKGDIPEGYSVSREKKERFSLILESASTNQTSMYLCASTRRANTEAFFGQGTRLTVV.

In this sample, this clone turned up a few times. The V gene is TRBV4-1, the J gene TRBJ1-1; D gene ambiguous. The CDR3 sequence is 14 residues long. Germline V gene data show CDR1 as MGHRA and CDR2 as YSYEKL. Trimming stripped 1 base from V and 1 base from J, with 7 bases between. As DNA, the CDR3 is TGCGCCAGCAGCCAAGTCCAGAGGAACACTGAAGCTTTCTTT. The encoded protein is CASSQVQRNTEAFF.

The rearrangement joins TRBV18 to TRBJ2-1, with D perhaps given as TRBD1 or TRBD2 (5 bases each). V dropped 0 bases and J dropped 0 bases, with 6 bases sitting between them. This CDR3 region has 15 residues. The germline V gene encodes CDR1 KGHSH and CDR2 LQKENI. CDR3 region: CASSPPGDSYNEQFF. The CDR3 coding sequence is TGTGCCAGCTCACCACCGGGGGACTCCTACAATGAGCAGTTCTTC. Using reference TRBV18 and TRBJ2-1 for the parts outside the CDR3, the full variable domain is NAGVMQNPRHLVRRRGQEARLRCSPMKGHSHVYWYRQLPEEGLKFMVYLQKENIIDESGMPKERFSAEFPKEGPSILRIQQVVRGDSAAYFCASSPPGDSYNEQFFGPGTRLTVL.

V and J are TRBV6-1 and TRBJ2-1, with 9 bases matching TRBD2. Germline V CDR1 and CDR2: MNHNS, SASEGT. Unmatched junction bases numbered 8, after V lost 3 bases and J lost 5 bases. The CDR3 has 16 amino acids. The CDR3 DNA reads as TGTGCCAGCAGTGATAGCGGGAGTGGGATCAACAATGAGCAGTTCTTC. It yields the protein CASSDSGSGINNEQFF.